This TCR beta chain appears in the sequencing data of a study of blood T cells in healthy people across ages. Study conclusions and caveats: Age brought a roughly linear fall in TCR beta diversity measured per million T cells.

It was with a sample-barcoded 5' primer and a J-beta primer mix that a second PCR of roughly 6 to 11 cycles was run. Each cDNA molecule was tagged by a template-switch adaptor that had 12 random nucleotides. TCRdb re-derived calls from the 5' RACE reads in MiXCR, one entry per CDR3 protein. The data show more than 800,000 distinct CDR3 sequences, 29% seen once. Turning to this clonotype: What it binds is unknown.

The donors, aged 6 to 90, were healthy Caucasians from Russia. Per sample, extraction of total RNA gave at least 5 micrograms in every case. The sample taken for sequencing was blood. This receptor was identified in a woman of 80 years or more in good health.

The DNA for the CDR3 is TGTGCCAGCAGCCCGGGACAGGCCACTGAAGCTTTCTTT. This encodes CASSPGQATEAFF. This rearrangement joins TRBV11-2 to TRBJ1-1; 8 positions agree with TRBD1. Germline lookup yields CDR1 SGHAT and CDR2 FQNNGV. Trimming cost V 5 bases and J 4 bases; bases outside gene matches: 3. The CDR3 has 13 amino acids.